Presented here are 9 T cell receptor beta chains from one specimen sequenced in a study of blood T cell repertoires in COVID-19 (dated by TCRdb to 2018 to 2020). Library preparation was by the immunoSEQ multiplex PCR assay. Held by TCRdb, this immuneACCESS table contains in-frame sequences only and omits some clones. Under half of the omission traces to an unresolved V gene where checked; the cause of the rest is unknown. The sample has 180,000 or so clones on record, roughly 80% of them singletons. The top ten clonotypes cover approximately 4% of the sample. Material: PBMCs or T cells enriched from blood (not recorded which). These TCRs come from a woman in her fifties or sixties who had recovered from COVID-19.

The CDR3 coding sequence is TGTGCCTGGAGTGTACCTGGACAGTATCAGCCCCAGCATTTT. It codes for CAWSVPGQYQPQHF. This rearrangement joins TRBV30 to TRBJ1-5; the D gene is possibly TRBD1 (6 bases). The CDR3 contains 14 residues. Germline CDR1 reads GTSNPN; CDR2 reads SVGIG (reference sequence). The V end was cut by 0 bases, the J end by 5 bases, with 11 bases between.

The chain carries TRBV10-3 and TRBJ2-5; possible D gene TRBD1, 5 bases. The CDR3 has 13 amino acids. The V end was cut by 4 bases, the J end by 0 bases, with 6 bases between. Germline V gives CDR1 ENHRY, CDR2 SYGVKD. CDR3 nucleotide sequence: TGTGCCATCAGTGGCAGGGACCAAGAGACCCAGTACTTC. Translating it yields CAISGRDQETQYF.

The V call is TRBV7-9, the J call TRBJ2-7, with 8 bases identical to TRBD2. CDR3 length: 16 residues. Germline CDR1 and CDR2: SEHNR and FQNEAQ (reference sequence). V was pared by 11 bases and J by 0 bases, with 15 bases of the junction left unmatched. The CDR3 sequence is CASEAGGDSYSYEQYV. In DNA form, the CDR3 reads TGTGCCTCAGAGGCCGGGGGGGACTCCTACTCCTACGAGCAGTACGTC.

This chain connects TRBV3-1 (or the pseudogene TRBV3-2) to TRBJ1-1; 7 nucleotides align to TRBD1. V lost 0 bases, J lost 1 base, and 23 bases stayed unmatched. The germline gives CDR1 LGHDT, CDR2 YNNKEL (reference sequence). The CDR3 consists of 22 residues. The CDR3, as DNA: TGTGCCAGCAGCCAAGAACAACCCCGTTTGCCAGGGGGTGGTTACGGGAACACTGAAGCTTTCTTT. Protein sequence: CASSQEQPRLPGGGYGNTEAFF.

The chain is built from TRBV6-1 and TRBJ1-1, with a weak D call TRBD1 (6 bases). V gave up 10 bases and J gave up 6 bases, with 24 bases separating them. CDR3 length: 15 residues. CDR1 and CDR2 from the germline V gene are MNHNS and SASEGT. The CDR3 is CANYGVVQGRSEAFF. CDR3 coding DNA: TGTGCCAATTACGGGGTCGTGCAGGGGCGTTCTGAAGCTTTCTTT.

The rearrangement links TRBV5-1 to TRBJ2-3; TRBD2 agrees at 9 bases. Germline lookup yields CDR1 SGHRS and CDR2 YFSETQ. Trimming removed 0 bases from V and 2 bases from J; junction bases left unmatched: 4. CDR3 length: 16 amino acids. In DNA, the CDR3 is TGCGCCAGCAGCTTGGCCAGCGGGGGGCCCACAGATACGCAGTATTTT. Its protein is CASSLASGGPTDTQYF.

The V and J genes are TRBV9 and TRBJ1-2, with no clear D. Between the trimmed V and J ends, which lost 3 bases and 7 bases, there was a span of 10 bases. Germline V gives CDR1 SGDLS, CDR2 YYNGEE. The CDR3 is 12 residues long. The CDR3 here is CASSATVGGYTF. The CDR3 bases are TGTGCCAGCAGCGCTACCGTCGGTGGCTACACCTTC.

The sample holds one count of this clone. This chain joins TRBV6-5 and TRBJ1-5; D is perhaps TRBD1 (6 bases). V lost 6 bases and J 3 bases, leaving 15 bases between the germline ends. Germline CDR1 reads MNHEY; CDR2 reads SVGAGI. The CDR3 length is 15 residues. The CDR3: CASRSAGGPNQPQHF. CDR3 in DNA: TGTGCCAGCAGGTCCGCGGGGGGCCCCAATCAGCCCCAGCATTTT.

The CDR3 DNA is TGTGCCACCAGGCCTCCCCAGGGGGGCTACACCTTC. This gives the protein CATRPPQGGYTF. This chain connects TRBV24-1 to TRBJ1-2; TRBD1 is a possible D gene (6 bases). CDR3 length: 12 residues. Germline V lookup: CDR1 KGHDR, CDR2 SFDVKD. Trimming shortened V by 7 bases and J by 8 bases, and 13 bases separated the two germline ends.